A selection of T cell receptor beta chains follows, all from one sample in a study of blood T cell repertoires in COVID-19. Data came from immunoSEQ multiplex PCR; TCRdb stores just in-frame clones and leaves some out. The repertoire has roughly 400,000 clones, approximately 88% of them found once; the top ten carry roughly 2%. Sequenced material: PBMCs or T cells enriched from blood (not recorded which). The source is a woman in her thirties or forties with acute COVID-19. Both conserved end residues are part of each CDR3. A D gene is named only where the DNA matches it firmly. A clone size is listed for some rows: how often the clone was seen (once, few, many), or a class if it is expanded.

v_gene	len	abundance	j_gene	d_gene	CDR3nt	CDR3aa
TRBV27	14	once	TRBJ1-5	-	TGTGCCAGCAGGACCTGGGCGGGGAACCAGCCCCAGCATTTT	CASRTWAGNQPQHF
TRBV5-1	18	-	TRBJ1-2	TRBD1	TGCGCCAGCAGCTTGGTAGTGACAGGGTGGAACCTTAACTATGGCTACACCTTC	CASSLVVTGWNLNYGYTF
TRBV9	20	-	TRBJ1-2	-	TGTGCCAGCAGCGCCAGAGATAGGGGACATGGTTTTTCTCCTAACTATGGCTACACCTTC	CASSARDRGHGFSPNYGYTF
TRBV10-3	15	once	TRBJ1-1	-	TGTGCCATCAGTGAGCCAGGGGCAGGGAACACTGAAGCTTTCTTT	CAISEPGAGNTEAFF
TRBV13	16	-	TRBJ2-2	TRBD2	TGTGCCAGCAGCCCAAGACTAGCGGGGGGGACCGGGGAGCTGTTTTTT	CASSPRLAGGTGELFF
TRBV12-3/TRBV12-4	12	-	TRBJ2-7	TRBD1	TGTGCCAGCAGCGGGACAGCCTACGAGCAGTACTTC	CASSGTAYEQYF
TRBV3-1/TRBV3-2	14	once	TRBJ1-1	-	TGTGCCAGCAGCCATATCAATGCGGGCCCTGAAGCTTTCTTT	CASSHINAGPEAFF
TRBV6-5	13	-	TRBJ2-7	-	TGTGCCAGCACACCGGGGGATTCCTACGAGCAGTACTTC	CASTPGDSYEQYF
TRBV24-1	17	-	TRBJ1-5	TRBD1	TGTGCCACCAGTGATTTGCAGGCGACAGGGGGATCTCAGCCCCAGCATTTT	CATSDLQATGGSQPQHF
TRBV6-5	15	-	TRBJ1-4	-	TGTGCCAGCAGCCGCCGGCGGGGTGCTAATGAAAAACTGTTTTTT	CASSRRRGANEKLFF
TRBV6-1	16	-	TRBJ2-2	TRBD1	TGTGCCAGCAGTGAAAGACAGGGGGGGAACACCGGGGAGCTGTTTTTT	CASSERQGGNTGELFF
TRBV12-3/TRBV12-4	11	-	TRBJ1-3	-	TGTGCCAGCAGTTTGGAGAACACCATATATTTT	CASSLENTIYF
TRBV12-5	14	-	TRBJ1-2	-	TGTGCTAGTGGCCGAGGGACACTGACGGATGGCTACACCTTC	CASGRGTLTDGYTF
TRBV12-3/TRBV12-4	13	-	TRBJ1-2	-	TGTGCCAGCAGTTTTTGGTCCCGAGATGGCTACACCTTC	CASSFWSRDGYTF
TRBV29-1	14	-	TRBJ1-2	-	TGCAGCGTTGAATTGGACAGCGCTCTCTATGGCTACACCTTC	CSVELDSALYGYTF
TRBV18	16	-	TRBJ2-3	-	TGTGCCAGCTCACCACGTCGGGGAGCGGGCACAGATACGCAGTATTTT	CASSPRRGAGTDTQYF
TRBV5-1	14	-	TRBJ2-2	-	TGCGCCAGCAGGACGGGGGGCCAAACCGGGGAGCTGTTTTTT	CASRTGGQTGELFF
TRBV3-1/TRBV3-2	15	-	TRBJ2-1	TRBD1	TGTGCCAGCAGCCAAGATGGGACAGGGGGCCATGAGCAGTTCTTC	CASSQDGTGGHEQFF
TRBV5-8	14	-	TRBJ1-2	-	TGTGCCAGCAGCTTGGGGGGCAGGGTTTATGGCTACACCTTC	CASSLGGRVYGYTF
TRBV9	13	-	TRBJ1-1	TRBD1	TGTGCCAGCAGCCCGCCAGGGGGGACTGAAGCTTTCTTT	CASSPPGGTEAFF
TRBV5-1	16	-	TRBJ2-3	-	TGCGCCAGCAGCGTTACAGGGCACTCTAGCACAGATACGCAGTATTTT	CASSVTGHSSTDTQYF
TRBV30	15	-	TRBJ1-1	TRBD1	TGTGCCTGGAGTCTGAGGGACAGGTTGCTCACTGAAGCTTTCTTT	CAWSLRDRLLTEAFF